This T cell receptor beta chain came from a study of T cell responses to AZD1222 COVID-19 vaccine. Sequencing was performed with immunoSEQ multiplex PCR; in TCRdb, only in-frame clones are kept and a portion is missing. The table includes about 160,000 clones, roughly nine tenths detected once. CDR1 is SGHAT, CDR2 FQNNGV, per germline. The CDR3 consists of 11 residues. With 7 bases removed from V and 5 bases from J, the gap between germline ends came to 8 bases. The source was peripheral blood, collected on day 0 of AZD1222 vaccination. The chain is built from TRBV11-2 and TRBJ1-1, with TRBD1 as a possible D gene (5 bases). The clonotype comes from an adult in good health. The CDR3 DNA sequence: TGTGCCAGCACCAGGGTTACTGAAGCTTTCTTT. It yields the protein CASTRVTEAFF.